The 2 T cell receptor beta chains below come from one sample, sequenced in a study of cytomegalovirus exposure and HLA in healthy donors. PCR involved 60 Vbeta and 13 Jbeta primers. Only in-frame clones appear in the TCRdb table, and some are missing; sequencing was by immunoSEQ multiplex PCR. This specimen shows about 160,000 clones; the ten leading clones hold around 1.9%. Source material: PBMCs. The receptors originated from a man aged 25 to 45 in good health and CMV-seronegative.

This sequence joins TRBV27 and TRBJ2-3; tentative D call: TRBD2 (6 bases). CDR1 and CDR2 from the germline V gene are MNHEY and SMNVEV (reference sequence). The CDR3 is 14 amino acids. Trimming pared 4 bases from V and 2 bases from J, leaving 10 bases between. CDR3 in amino acids: CASSSRLVTDTQYF. The CDR3 DNA reads TGTGCCAGCAGTTCCCGACTAGTCACAGATACGCAGTATTTT.

V gene TRBV7-6 combines with J gene TRBJ2-7; the match to TRBD1 covers 7 bases. V lost 1 base, J lost 3 bases, and 0 bases stayed unmatched. Germline-derived CDR1 and CDR2 are SGHVS and FNYEAQ. This CDR3 comprises 13 residues. The CDR3 here is CASSLGDSYEQYF. The DNA of the CDR3 is TGTGCCAGCAGCTTAGGGGACAGCTACGAGCAGTACTTC.